This T cell receptor beta chain was captured in a study of T-cell reconstitution after alpha-beta-depleted transplantation in children (dated by TCRdb to the mid-2010s). For context, the study as a whole: The study quantitatively tracked T-cell immune reconstitution after TCRalphabeta/CD19-depleted allogeneic hematopoietic cell transplantation in children using TCR repertoire profiling.

V and J are truncated by 6 bases and 7 bases respectively, leaving an intervening sequence of 18 bases. The CDR3, cysteine through phenylalanine, is 14 amino acids long. Only the CDR3 DNA is retained, 42 bases long and in frame from the first base. The paper's findings and limits, for the study overall: The high TCRbeta diversity at day 60 in some patients was ascribed to recipient T cells and intrathymic progenitors that had survived conditioning. About two months after transplant, the apparently early recovery of alphabetaT-cell counts reportedly depended on just several hundred clones that had expanded rapidly and came from non-depleted graft cells. The frequencies of hyperexpanded clones fell over the following months, and after one year, T-cell counts and TCRbeta diversity were mostly attributed to newly produced T cells.

The treatment or condition label, as the study defines it: allogeneic hematopoietic cell transplantation with graft depleted of TCRalphabeta T cells and CD19 B cells. Transplant recipients were children who received TCRalphabeta/CD19-depleted allogeneic hematopoietic cell grafts. Library preparation was by PCR. TCRdb names Illumina HiSeq 2500 as the instrument used. Molecular barcoding was employed in the preparation of TCR libraries, with unique molecular identifiers being used to normalize TCRbeta repertoire quantification. TCRdb applied fastp at Q25 and MiXCR to the public reads, then kept only in-frame beta chains. For every CDR3 protein sequence, its rows merge into one entry that carries the most common genes and DNA. The sample table records roughly 670,000 distinct CDR3 sequences; roughly 13% of these occur just once. 0.79% of the sample lies in the top ten. As to this clonotype: Its target antigen remains unknown. Qualities for individual bases were not recorded, and no much larger clone is one base off.

The receptor's source is a girl aged 2 to 9 with congenital amegakaryocytic thrombocytopenia, due to receive a stem cell transplant. The rearrangement joined TRBV12-3 or TRBV12-4 to TRBJ1-2; the D gene identity is not certain. This specimen consisted of PBMCs, obtained before TCRalphabeta/CD19-depleted stem cell transplant. In nucleotide form, the sequence is TGTGCCAGCAGCTCCGGTGGGCCTATATTTGGCTACACCTTC. Its translation is CASSSGGPIFGYTF.